The present T cell receptor (beta chain) was sequenced within a study of cytomegalovirus exposure and HLA in healthy donors. As for the study in general: There were 117 million unique TCR beta sequences, drawn from about 179 million T cells, in an earlier analysis.

V was clipped by 2 bases and J by 7 bases; unmatched bases: 10. Germline V CDR1 and CDR2: SGHTA, FQGNSA. The CDR3 totals 16 residues. This PCR relied on a set of 60 Vbeta primers and 13 Jbeta primers. Here immunoSEQ multiplex PCR was the method, and the copy in TCRdb shows in-frame clones only, minus some. Of 80,000 or so clones in the sample, 62% were seen once. The rearrangement joins TRBV7-2 to TRBJ1-4, with 7 bases identical to TRBD1. Sequenced: PBMCs. This sequence originates from a male donor in good health and CMV-seropositive. The CDR3 here is CASSLPTGQGGEKLFF. The CDR3 region has the DNA TGTGCCAGCAGCTTACCGACAGGGCAAGGGGGTGAAAAACTGTTTTTT.